This TCR beta chain came from a study of blood T cell repertoires in COVID-19. The V gene's germline CDR1 is GTSNPN and CDR2 SVGIG (reference sequence). The V and J ends lost 0 bases and 2 bases, in that order; junction bases with no gene match: 2. CDR3 size: 15 residues. Under the authors' procedure: Reference gene primer amplification gave estimated nucleated cell counts. Assay: immunoSEQ multiplex PCR; the TCRdb copy retains only in-frame clones and omits some. The D gene and trimming were derived from the DNA, and the V and J assignments and clone size from that table. This table has about 120,000 clones, around nine tenths appearing once.

The source material was peripheral blood. The rearrangement uses TRBV30 and TRBJ2-1; 9 nucleotides align to TRBD2. This clonotype was obtained from a woman aged 50 to 60 with acute or convalescent COVID-19. The CDR3 coding sequence is TGTGCCTGGAGTGTTGCGGGGGGGCCCTACAATGAGCAGTTCTTC. Translated, it gives CAWSVAGGPYNEQFF.